These 21 T cell receptor beta chains share one sample of origin, sequenced in a study of cytomegalovirus exposure and HLA in healthy donors. PCR was performed using 60 Vbeta and 13 Jbeta primers. Sequencing used immunoSEQ multiplex PCR; TCRdb keeps in-frame clones, though not all of them. The sample lists some 190,000 clones, about 81% occurring once. The specimen was PBMCs. These receptors originate from a man under 40 in good health and CMV-seropositive.

The chain is built from TRBV2 and TRBJ2-7; D possibly corresponds to TRBD1 (5 bases). The CDR3 runs to 12 residues. Trimming pared 4 bases from V and 1 base from J, leaving 5 bases between. Looked up from germline, CDR1 is SNHLY and CDR2 is FYNNEI. The CDR3 nucleotides read TGTGCCAGCAGTGGGACATCCTACGAGCAGTACTTC. It is translated as CASSGTSYEQYF.

The rearrangement joins TRBV5-1 to TRBJ2-1; TRBD2 aligns across 7 bases. The CDR3 has 14 residues. Losses at the gene ends were 1 base for V and 6 bases for J; bases not matched to a gene: 4. Germline V CDR1 and CDR2: SGHRS, YFSETQ. This chain's CDR3 is CASSLLGGTNEQFF. CDR3 nucleotides: TGCGCCAGCAGCTTGTTGGGGGGGACCAATGAGCAGTTCTTC.

This CDR3 reads CATSRDIGRGETQYF. The CDR3 DNA sequence: TGTGCCACCAGCAGAGATATCGGCCGGGGGGAGACCCAGTACTTC. The gene calls are TRBV15 and TRBJ2-5; weak D call: TRBD2 (6 bases). This CDR3 is 15 amino acids long. Germline assignment: CDR1 LNHNV and CDR2 YYDKDF (reference sequence). The germline V and J ends were trimmed by 0 bases and 5 bases, with 13 bases remaining between them.

The rearrangement links TRBV25-1 to TRBJ1-2; D possibly corresponds to TRBD1 (5 bases). V lost 1 base to trimming and J lost 3 bases, with 12 bases between them. The CDR3 is 15 residues long. CDR1 MGHDK and CDR2 SYGVNS come from the germline V gene. The CDR3 nucleotides are TGTGCCAGCAGTGAATCGGGGGAGTCCTACTATGGCTACACCTTC. Its protein product is CASSESGESYYGYTF.

V is TRBV11-2 and J is TRBJ1-4; D is unresolved. Germline lookup yields CDR1 SGHAT and CDR2 FQNNGV. Trimming removed 7 bases from V and 5 bases from J, with 17 bases in between. CDR3 size: 15 residues. For the CDR3, the DNA is TGTGCCAGCAACCGAAGGGCGGGTATAAATGAAAAACTGTTTTTT. It specifies CASNRRAGINEKLFF.

This chain joins TRBV9 and TRBJ1-2; 7 nucleotides agree with TRBD1. J gave up 0 bases and V 6 bases, and 5 bases lay outside the gene matches. The CDR3 has 14 amino acids. Germline CDR1 and CDR2: SGDLS and YYNGEE. In DNA form, the CDR3 reads TGTGCCAGCAACCCCGGGACAGCTAACTATGGCTACACCTTC. Residues: CASNPGTANYGYTF.

The chain couples TRBV7-3 to TRBJ2-3; D not resolved. The germline CDR1 and CDR2 sequences are SGHTA and FQGTGA. Trimming took 2 bases from V and 2 from J, leaving 11 bases between them. The CDR3 loop spans 15 amino acids. The CDR3 is CASSLGAGNTDTQYF. The DNA for the CDR3 is TGTGCCAGCAGCTTAGGCGCAGGAAACACAGATACGCAGTATTTT.

This chain connects TRBV12-5 to TRBJ1-2; D gene unclear. Germline lookup yields CDR1 LGHNT and CDR2 FRNRAP. V was pared by 5 bases and J by 3 bases, with 19 bases between. The CDR3 has 16 residues. The chain's CDR3 is CASGLALGREDYGYTF. The CDR3 coding sequence is TGTGCTAGTGGTCTGGCGTTAGGGAGGGAGGACTATGGCTACACCTTC.

The CDR3 DNA is TGTGCCAGCTCAGCAGATCTCTACGAGCAGTACTTC. Translating it yields CASSADLYEQYF. The chain joins TRBV18 to TRBJ2-7, with D unclear. This CDR3 comprises 12 residues. Between the trimmed V and J ends, which lost 5 bases and 3 bases, there was a span of 8 bases. In germline, CDR1 is KGHSH, CDR2 LQKENI.

Only a few counts were recorded for this clone. The chain recombines TRBV5-4 with TRBJ2-1; 10 nucleotides match TRBD2. This CDR3 is 14 amino acids long. Unmatched junction bases numbered 4, after V lost 7 bases and J lost 3 bases. CDR1 and CDR2 (germline): SGHNT, YYREEE (reference sequence). The CDR3 reads CASGGLANYNEQFF. The CDR3 DNA sequence: TGTGCCAGCGGGGGACTAGCGAACTACAATGAGCAGTTCTTC.

This clone has just a few counts. V and J are TRBV6-5 and TRBJ2-7, with D possibly matching TRBD2 (6 bases). V was trimmed by 3 bases and J by 0 bases, leaving 12 bases between them. The CDR3 has 15 residues. Per the germline V gene, CDR1 is MNHEY and CDR2 is SVGAGI. In nucleotides, the CDR3 is TGTGCCAGCAGTTATTTCGGGGGTTACTCCTACGAGCAGTACTTC. Amino acids: CASSYFGGYSYEQYF.

This clone was recorded a few times. V usage is TRBV5-4 and J usage is TRBJ2-5; tentatively, D is TRBD1 (6 bases). The germline CDR1 and CDR2 sequences are SGHNT and YYREEE (reference sequence). V was cut by 2 bases and J by 5 bases, with 16 bases left in between. This CDR3 has 15 residues. The CDR3 region is CASSLPLGAGETQYF. The CDR3 DNA sequence: TGTGCCAGCAGCTTACCTTTGGGGGCCGGTGAGACCCAGTACTTC.

The V call is TRBV29-1, the J call TRBJ1-2; the match to TRBD1 covers 11 bases. The CDR3 is 11 amino acids. Trimming cost V 7 bases and J 6 bases; bases outside gene matches: 1. Germline CDR1 and CDR2: SQVTM and ANQGSEA. The CDR3 reads CSGTGGDGYTF. In DNA, the CDR3 is TGCAGCGGGACAGGGGGCGATGGCTACACCTTC.

This chain connects TRBV7-2 to TRBJ2-5, with 9 bases lining up with TRBD1. CDR1 is SGHTA, CDR2 FQGNSA, per germline. The ends lost 8 bases at V and 2 bases at J; junction bases unmatched: 6. This CDR3 has 14 residues. CDR3 sequence (DNA): TGTGCCAGCCCACAGGGGGCGGGACAAGAGACCCAGTACTTC. Its protein product is CASPQGAGQETQYF.

The J gene is TRBJ2-7, the V gene TRBV5-1, with D tentatively TRBD1 (6 bases). CDR3 size: 14 residues. Germline V lookup: CDR1 SGHRS, CDR2 YFSETQ. V lost 2 bases and J lost 3, with 12 bases in between. The CDR3 nucleotides read TGCGCCAGCAGCTTACAGGGACGTCACTACGAGCAGTACTTC. Translation: CASSLQGRHYEQYF.

The DNA for the CDR3 is TGCGCCAGCAGCCACGGGGGGTCCTACGAGCAGTACTTC. It yields the protein CASSHGGSYEQYF. The chain recombines TRBV4-3 with TRBJ2-7; 7 nucleotides line up with TRBD2. The CDR3 is 13 amino acids. Germline V gives CDR1 LGHNA, CDR2 YSLEER. J was trimmed by 1 base and V by 3 bases; bases with no gene match: 0.

The chain couples TRBV7-9 to TRBJ1-6, with D possibly being TRBD1 (6 bases). CDR3 length equals 15 residues. Per the germline V gene, CDR1 is SEHNR and CDR2 is FQNEAQ (reference sequence). Trimming removed 6 bases from V and 5 bases from J, with 14 bases in between. The CDR3 loop is CASRPGTPDNSPLHF. CDR3 DNA sequence: TGTGCCAGCAGACCTGGGACACCGGATAATTCACCCCTCCACTTT.

In nucleotides, the CDR3 is TGCGCCAGCAGCTTCGGATTGATGAAGGGGGCCGGGGAAAAACTGTTTTTT. Amino acids: CASSFGLMKGAGEKLFF. The gene calls are TRBV5-1 and TRBJ1-4; TRBD1 agrees at 7 bases. Germline CDR1 reads SGHRS; CDR2 reads YFSETQ. This CDR3 is built from 17 residues. Trimming cost V 2 bases and J 8 bases; bases outside gene matches: 15.

The J gene is TRBJ1-3, the V gene TRBV7-9, with 10 bases identical to TRBD1. Germline values: CDR1 SEHNR, CDR2 FQNEAQ (reference sequence). V was pared by 4 bases and J by 4 bases, with 10 bases of the junction left unmatched. This CDR3 is 17 amino acids long. The CDR3 region has the DNA TGTGCCAGCAGCTCTATACGACAGGGGGCGCGGGGAAACACCATATATTTT. As protein: CASSSIRQGARGNTIYF. Full variable domain (outside the CDR3, taken from reference TRBV7-9 and TRBJ1-3): DTGVSQNPRHKITKRGQNVTFRCDPISEHNRLYWYRQTLGQGPEFLTYFQNEAQLEKSRLLSDRFSAERPKGSFSTLEIQRTEQGDSAMYLCASSSIRQGARGNTIYFGEGSWLTVV.

This clone has more than one count but fewer than ten. The chain couples TRBV9 to TRBJ2-2; 7 positions agree with TRBD2. The CDR3 is 13 amino acids. Germline CDR1 and CDR2: SGDLS and YYNGEE. Trimming took 7 bases from V and 3 from J; bases not matched to a gene: 3. CDR3 in amino acids: CASARGDTGELFF. CDR3 sequence (DNA): TGTGCCAGCGCCCGGGGGGACACCGGGGAGCTGTTTTTT.

This clone was counted only a few times. The chain combines TRBV19 with TRBJ2-5, with TRBD2 matching over 7 bases. The J segment lost 6 bases and the V segment lost 3 bases, leaving 13 bases of the junction unmatched. Looked up from germline, CDR1 is LNHDA and CDR2 is SQIVND (reference sequence). CDR3 length equals 16 residues. The CDR3 spells CASSIGGLEGRKTQYF. The CDR3 DNA follows: TGTGCCAGTAGTATCGGCGGACTAGAGGGGCGGAAGACCCAGTACTTC.